These T cell receptor beta chains were read from a single sample in a study of technical replicates of blood from a few donors. Only in-frame clones appear in the TCRdb table, and some are missing; sequencing was by immunoSEQ multiplex PCR. The data contain 70,000 to 85,000 clones, about 97% of them singletons. The sequenced sample was T cells isolated from PBMCs. These receptors came from a human donor in good health. The CDR3 runs from the conserved cysteine through the conserved F or W. A D gene is named only where the DNA matches it firmly. Not every row has a clone size; where given, it reads once, few, many or a size class.

v_call: TRBV11-3
j_call: TRBJ1-2
clone_size: .
d_call: TRBD1
cdr3_aa: CASSLGQGVGYTF
cdr3_nt: TGTGCCAGCAGCTTAGGCCAGGGGGTCGGCTACACCTTC

v_call: TRBV5-1
j_call: TRBJ2-7
clone_size: .
d_call: .
cdr3_aa: CASSDRNYEQYF
cdr3_nt: TGCGCCAGCAGCGACAGAAACTACGAGCAGTACTTC

v_call: TRBV7-6
j_call: TRBJ1-3
clone_size: .
d_call: TRBD1
cdr3_aa: CASSLRDRAGNTIYF
cdr3_nt: TGTGCCAGCAGCTTACGGGACAGGGCTGGAAACACCATATATTTT

v_call: TRBV5-1
j_call: TRBJ2-7
clone_size: .
d_call: .
cdr3_aa: CASSFLQGEQYF
cdr3_nt: TGCGCCAGCAGCTTCCTTCAGGGCGAGCAGTACTTC

v_call: TRBV19
j_call: TRBJ2-7
clone_size: .
d_call: TRBD1
cdr3_aa: CASSGDRGRGYEQYF
cdr3_nt: TGTGCCAGTAGTGGGGACAGGGGCCGGGGCTACGAGCAGTACTTC

v_call: TRBV15
j_call: TRBJ1-5
clone_size: once
d_call: .
cdr3_aa: CATSRDLFAGNSPQHF
cdr3_nt: TGTGCCACCAGCAGAGATCTTTTTGCAGGAAACAGCCCCCAGCATTTT

v_call: TRBV5-1
j_call: TRBJ2-3
clone_size: .
d_call: TRBD2
cdr3_aa: CASTPGGSTDTQYF
cdr3_nt: TGCGCCAGCACTCCGGGGGGAAGCACAGATACGCAGTATTTT

v_call: TRBV6-1
j_call: TRBJ2-5
clone_size: .
d_call: TRBD2
cdr3_aa: CASTAGGLQETQYF
cdr3_nt: TGTGCCAGCACAGCGGGGGGACTACAAGAGACCCAGTACTTC

v_call: TRBV11-2
j_call: TRBJ2-7
clone_size: .
d_call: .
cdr3_aa: CASSLAGEGYEQYF
cdr3_nt: TGTGCCAGCAGCTTAGCGGGAGAAGGGTACGAGCAGTACTTC

v_call: TRBV9
j_call: TRBJ2-2
clone_size: .
d_call: .
cdr3_aa: CASSVVGGTGELFF
cdr3_nt: TGTGCCAGCAGCGTAGTAGGCGGCACCGGGGAGCTGTTTTTT

v_call: TRBV9
j_call: TRBJ1-2
clone_size: once
d_call: .
cdr3_aa: CASSVEQGYGYTF
cdr3_nt: TGTGCCAGCAGCGTGGAACAGGGCTATGGCTACACCTTC

v_call: TRBV13
j_call: TRBJ2-5
clone_size: .
d_call: TRBD1
cdr3_aa: CASRFRGTGEETQYF
cdr3_nt: TGTGCCAGCAGATTTCGTGGGACAGGAGAAGAGACCCAGTACTTC

v_call: TRBV27
j_call: TRBJ1-1
clone_size: .
d_call: .
cdr3_aa: CASSLMPRNTEAFF
cdr3_nt: TGTGCCAGCAGTTTAATGCCGAGGAACACTGAAGCTTTCTTT

v_call: TRBV27
j_call: TRBJ2-3
clone_size: .
d_call: TRBD2
cdr3_aa: CASTPSGSGGGTDTQYF
cdr3_nt: TGTGCCAGCACCCCGAGCGGTAGCGGGGGGGGCACAGATACGCAGTATTTT

v_call: TRBV19
j_call: TRBJ2-7
clone_size: .
d_call: .
cdr3_aa: CASSNPTKGAYEQYF
cdr3_nt: TGTGCCAGTAGCAACCCTACGAAGGGGGCCTACGAGCAGTACTTC

v_call: TRBV10-3
j_call: TRBJ1-4
clone_size: .
d_call: .
cdr3_aa: CAISESVAGNEKLFF
cdr3_nt: TGTGCCATCAGTGAGTCAGTCGCGGGAAATGAAAAACTGTTTTTT

v_call: TRBV19
j_call: TRBJ1-5
clone_size: .
d_call: TRBD1
cdr3_aa: CASRRDRGNQPQHF
cdr3_nt: TGTGCCAGTCGACGGGACAGGGGTAATCAGCCCCAGCATTTT

v_call: TRBV28
j_call: TRBJ2-7
clone_size: .
d_call: TRBD1
cdr3_aa: CASSFQWGQGTYEQYF
cdr3_nt: TGTGCCAGCAGTTTTCAATGGGGACAGGGTACCTACGAGCAGTACTTC

v_call: TRBV5-5
j_call: TRBJ2-1
clone_size: once
d_call: TRBD2
cdr3_aa: CASSLGLAGEYNEQFF
cdr3_nt: TGTGCCAGCAGCTTAGGACTAGCGGGCGAATACAATGAGCAGTTCTTC

v_call: TRBV7-9
j_call: TRBJ2-1
clone_size: few
d_call: .
cdr3_aa: CASSTQGNEQFF
cdr3_nt: TGTGCCAGCAGCACTCAGGGGAATGAGCAGTTCTTC

v_call: TRBV28
j_call: TRBJ2-7
clone_size: .
d_call: .
cdr3_aa: CASSSGIYEQYF
cdr3_nt: TGTGCCAGCAGTTCAGGGATCTACGAGCAGTACTTC

v_call: TRBV15
j_call: TRBJ2-3
clone_size: .
d_call: .
cdr3_aa: CATSREGADSTDTQYF
cdr3_nt: TGTGCCACCAGCAGAGAAGGAGCGGATAGCACAGATACGCAGTATTTT

v_call: TRBV5-1
j_call: TRBJ2-1
clone_size: once
d_call: .
cdr3_aa: CASSLEGLSEQFF
cdr3_nt: TGCGCCAGCAGCTTGGAGGGGTTGTCTGAGCAGTTCTTC

v_call: TRBV27
j_call: TRBJ2-5
clone_size: .
d_call: TRBD2
cdr3_aa: CASRGRWTSGGGTKETQYF
cdr3_nt: TGTGCCAGCAGGGGGAGATGGACTAGCGGAGGAGGGACCAAAGAGACCCAGTACTTC

v_call: TRBV11-3
j_call: TRBJ2-2
clone_size: .
d_call: .
cdr3_aa: CASGEGGFLSANTGELFF
cdr3_nt: TGTGCCAGCGGCGAGGGAGGTTTCCTTTCCGCGAACACCGGGGAGCTGTTTTTT

v_call: TRBV6-5
j_call: TRBJ2-6
clone_size: .
d_call: .
cdr3_aa: CASSPQSGANVLTF
cdr3_nt: TGTGCCAGCAGCCCCCAGTCTGGGGCCAACGTCCTGACTTTC

v_call: TRBV6-1
j_call: TRBJ2-1
clone_size: .
d_call: .
cdr3_aa: CATPGPREGEQFF
cdr3_nt: TGTGCCACCCCCGGGCCCAGGGAAGGTGAGCAGTTCTTC

v_call: TRBV29-1
j_call: TRBJ1-2
clone_size: .
d_call: .
cdr3_aa: CSVVTRGGYTF
cdr3_nt: TGCAGCGTTGTGACCCGGGGGGGCTACACCTTC

v_call: TRBV27
j_call: TRBJ1-2
clone_size: .
d_call: TRBD1
cdr3_aa: CASRNIGQDYGYTF
cdr3_nt: TGTGCCAGCAGGAACATCGGACAGGACTATGGCTACACCTTC

v_call: TRBV20-1
j_call: TRBJ1-1
clone_size: .
d_call: .
cdr3_aa: CSARVGAAFF
cdr3_nt: TGCAGTGCCAGGGTAGGGGCAGCTTTCTTT

v_call: TRBV28
j_call: TRBJ2-7
clone_size: .
d_call: TRBD1
cdr3_aa: CASRGQVIYEQYF
cdr3_nt: TGTGCCAGCAGGGGACAGGTGATATACGAGCAGTACTTC

v_call: TRBV5-1
j_call: TRBJ1-1
clone_size: .
d_call: .
cdr3_aa: CASSLGAGNTEAFF
cdr3_nt: TGCGCCAGCAGCTTGGGGGCGGGGAACACTGAAGCTTTCTTT

v_call: TRBV6-1
j_call: TRBJ2-5
clone_size: .
d_call: .
cdr3_aa: CASSERFRVQETQYF
cdr3_nt: TGTGCCAGCAGTGAACGGTTTCGGGTACAAGAGACCCAGTACTTC

v_call: TRBV7-9
j_call: TRBJ2-1
clone_size: .
d_call: .
cdr3_aa: CASTSTADYNEQFF
cdr3_nt: TGTGCCAGCACCTCGACCGCGGACTACAATGAGCAGTTCTTC

v_call: TRBV15
j_call: TRBJ2-1
clone_size: .
d_call: TRBD2
cdr3_aa: CATSRGSAGGNNEQFF
cdr3_nt: TGTGCCACCAGCAGAGGTTCAGCGGGAGGGAACAATGAGCAGTTCTTC